Below, one T cell receptor (beta chain) is given with its context. The CDR3 extends over 16 amino acids. Trimming shortened V by 3 bases and J by 2 bases, and 14 bases separated the two germline ends. Germline V gene lookup returns CDR1 LNHNV and CDR2 YYDKDF (reference sequence). This entry comes from a study of blood T cells in healthy people across ages. Using a J-beta primer mix together with a sample-barcoded 5' primer, a second PCR was run for roughly 7 to 11 cycles. TCRdb passed the 5' RACE reads through MiXCR, listing each CDR3 protein once. The sample lists around 1.5 million distinct CDR3 sequences; roughly 40% were seen once.

The gene calls are TRBV15 and TRBJ1-5; D is unresolved. Material: blood. The receptor's source is a woman younger than 30 in good health. CDR3 nucleotide sequence: TGTGCCACCAGCAGGGGTTCGATGGCGGGCAATCAGCCCCAGCATTTT. The encoded protein is CATSRGSMAGNQPQHF.